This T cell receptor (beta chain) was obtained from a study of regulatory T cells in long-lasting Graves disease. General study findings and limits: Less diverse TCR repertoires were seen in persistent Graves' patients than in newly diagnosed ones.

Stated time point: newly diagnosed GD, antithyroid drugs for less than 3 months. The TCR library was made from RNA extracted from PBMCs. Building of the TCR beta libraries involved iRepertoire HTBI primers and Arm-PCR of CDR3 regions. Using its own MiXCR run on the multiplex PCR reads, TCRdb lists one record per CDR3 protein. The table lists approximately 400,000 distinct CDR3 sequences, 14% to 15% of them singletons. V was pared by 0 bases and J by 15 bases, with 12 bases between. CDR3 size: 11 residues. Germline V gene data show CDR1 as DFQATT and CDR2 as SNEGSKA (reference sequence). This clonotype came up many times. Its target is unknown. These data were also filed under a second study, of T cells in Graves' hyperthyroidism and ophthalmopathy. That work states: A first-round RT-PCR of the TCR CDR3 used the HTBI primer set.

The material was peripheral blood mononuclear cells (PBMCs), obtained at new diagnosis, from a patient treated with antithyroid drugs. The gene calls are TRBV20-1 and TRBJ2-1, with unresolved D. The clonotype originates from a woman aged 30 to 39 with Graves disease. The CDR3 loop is CSARDQEVLFF. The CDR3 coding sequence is TGCAGTGCTAGAGATCAGGAAGTATTGTTCTTC.